What follows are 22 T cell receptor beta chains derived from one specimen sequenced in a study of identical twins. TCRdb processed the 5' RACE reads anew with MiXCR; each CDR3 protein has one entry. The sample carries around 100,000 distinct CDR3 sequences, about 6% recorded once. The sequenced sample was memory T cells sorted from blood. Receptor source: a woman between 50 and 59 years old in good health.

This clonotype was observed many times. This chain links TRBV29-1 with TRBJ2-1; D perhaps matches TRBD1 (5 bases). The CDR3 is 12 residues long. Trimming shortened V by 8 bases and J by 5 bases, and 13 bases separated the two germline ends. The V gene's germline CDR1 is SQVTM and CDR2 ANQGSEA. The CDR3 reads CSPAGANNEQFF. CDR3 nucleotides: TGCAGCCCTGCTGGGGCGAACAATGAGCAGTTCTTC.

This clonotype was counted many times. The chain carries TRBV5-1 and TRBJ2-3, with 11 bases that match TRBD1. The CDR3 sequence is 15 residues long. With 4 bases clipped from V and 4 bases from J, the junction kept 5 bases outside the gene matches. Looked up from germline, CDR1 is SGHRS and CDR2 is YFSETQ. Written as DNA, the CDR3 is TGCGCCAGCAGCCCAGGGGGACAGGGGGCAGATACGCAGTATTTT. Translation: CASSPGGQGADTQYF. Together with reference TRBV5-1 and TRBJ2-3, the CDR3 gives the full variable domain: KAGVTQTPRYLIKTRGQQVTLSCSPISGHRSVSWYQQTPGQGLQFLFEYFSETQRNKGNFPGRFSGRQFSNSRSEMNVSTLELGDSALYLCASSPGGQGADTQYFGPGTRLTVL.

This clonotype came up a few times. The chain joins TRBV6-1 to TRBJ1-1; unclear D gene. Trimming shortened V by 6 bases and J by 5 bases, and 13 bases separated the two germline ends. The V gene's germline CDR1 is MNHNS and CDR2 SASEGT. The CDR3 contains 13 residues. In DNA form, the CDR3 reads TGTGCCAGCAGACGAACGGGTGGAACTGAAGCTTTCTTT. Its protein product is CASRRTGGTEAFF.

This clonotype was seen many times. For the CDR3, the DNA is TGTGCCAGCAGTCTAACTAGCGGGGACTACAATGAGCAGTTCTTC. Protein: CASSLTSGDYNEQFF. The rearrangement joins TRBV6-4 to TRBJ2-1, with 10 bases aligning to TRBD2. The CDR3 is 15 residues long. Looked up from germline, CDR1 is MRHNA and CDR2 is SNTAGT. Unmatched junction bases numbered 4, after V lost 5 bases and J lost 3 bases.

This clonotype has a count of ten or more. V usage is TRBV29-1 and J usage is TRBJ2-3; D not certain. The CDR3 loop spans 10 amino acids. Germline assignment: CDR1 SQVTM and CDR2 ANQGSEA. V was clipped by 5 bases and J by 6 bases, with 6 bases between them. The DNA of the CDR3 is TGCAGCGTTTCCCTTGATACGCAGTATTTT. Amino acids: CSVSLDTQYF.

In this sample, this clonotype turned up many times. The gene calls are TRBV20-1 and TRBJ2-7; D possibly corresponds to TRBD1 (6 bases). Trimming left V 6 bases short and J 0 bases short, with 15 bases between. Looked up from germline, CDR1 is DFQATT and CDR2 is SNEGSKA (reference sequence). The CDR3 is 14 amino acids. The CDR3, as DNA: TGCAGTGCATTAGACAGGCAAAGCTCCTACGAGCAGTACGTC. Its translation: CSALDRQSSYEQYV.

This clonotype came up a few times. This sequence joins TRBV2 and TRBJ2-3; no reliable D call. CDR3 length: 14 residues. V was pared by 6 bases and J by 0 bases, with 10 bases between. Germline CDR1 is SNHLY and CDR2 is FYNNEI. The CDR3 spells CASRIARSTDTQYF. DNA of the CDR3: TGTGCCAGCAGGATCGCTAGGAGCACAGATACGCAGTATTTT. The variable domain in full, with the rest retrieved from reference TRBV2 and TRBJ2-3, is EPEVTQTPSHQVTQMGQEVILRCVPISNHLYFYWYRQILGQKVEFLVSFYNNEISEKSEIFDDQFSVERPDGSNFTLKIRSTKLEDSAMYFCASRIARSTDTQYFGPGTRLTVL.

This chain uses TRBV20-1 with TRBJ2-1, with 13 bases matching TRBD2. Germline V lookup: CDR1 DFQATT, CDR2 SNEGSKA (reference sequence). The CDR3 runs to 18 residues. V gave up 6 bases and J gave up 0 bases; unmatched junction bases: 11. The CDR3 DNA reads TGCAGTGCCCTTGGACTAGCGGGAGCTATCAGCTCCTACAATGAGCAGTTCTTC. It translates to CSALGLAGAISSYNEQFF.

In this sample, this clonotype turned up many times. The chain couples TRBV11-2 to TRBJ2-7; maybe TRBD1 (6 bases). This CDR3 contains 16 residues. The germline V and J ends were trimmed by 5 bases and 2 bases, with 19 bases remaining between them. CDR1 and CDR2 from the germline V gene are SGHAT and FQNNGV. The CDR3 region has the DNA TGTGCCAGCAGCCTAGCCCCTGGGGGACACCCCTACGAGCAGTACGTC. Encoded protein: CASSLAPGGHPYEQYV.

The chain links TRBV15 to TRBJ2-1; possibly TRBD1 for D (5 bases). CDR1 LNHNV and CDR2 YYDKDF come from the germline V gene (reference sequence). Trimming cost V 3 bases and J 12 bases, with 15 bases left between them. CDR3 length: 13 residues. The CDR3 region is CATSRIAGWRQFF. In DNA form, the CDR3 reads TGTGCCACCAGCAGGATCGCAGGGTGGAGGCAGTTCTTC.

This clonotype showed up many times. J is TRBJ1-5 and V is TRBV12-3 or TRBV12-4; D may be TRBD1 (5 bases). Trimming cost V 3 bases and J 1 base, with 10 bases left between them. This CDR3 spans 15 amino acids. CDR3 nucleotides: TGTGCCAGCAGTTTTGGCAGGGTGAGCAATCAGCCCCAGCATTTT. Translated: CASSFGRVSNQPQHF.

This clonotype was observed a few times. This chain joins TRBV10-3 and TRBJ2-1; TRBD2 matches 10 bases. J lost 6 bases, V lost 2 bases, and 4 bases had no gene match. Looked up from germline, CDR1 is ENHRY and CDR2 is SYGVKD. CDR3 length: 15 residues. In DNA, the CDR3 is TGTGCCATCAGTGAGAGGCTAGCGGGAGCCAATGAGCAGTTCTTC. Translated, it gives CAISERLAGANEQFF.

This clonotype was seen more than once but under ten times. V usage is TRBV20-1 and J usage is TRBJ1-4; 7 positions agree with TRBD1. The V gene end was trimmed by 0 bases and the J gene end by 4 bases; junction bases not matched to a gene: 5. Per the germline V gene, CDR1 is DFQATT and CDR2 is SNEGSKA (reference sequence). The CDR3 is 15 residues long. The CDR3: CSARDRTGLNEKLFF. CDR3 DNA: TGCAGTGCTAGAGATCGGACAGGTCTTAATGAAAAACTGTTTTTT.

This clonotype showed up many times. V and J are TRBV20-1 and TRBJ2-7; 7 bases fit TRBD2. The CDR3 extends over 12 amino acids. The V segment lost 3 bases and the J segment 3 bases; nucleotides outside the gene matches: 2. Per the germline V gene, CDR1 is DFQATT and CDR2 is SNEGSKA (reference sequence). The CDR3, as DNA: TGCAGTGCTAGCGGGACTAACTACGAGCAGTACGTC. Amino acids: CSASGTNYEQYV.

This clonotype was counted ten times or more. The V and J genes are TRBV5-1 and TRBJ2-1; 11 bases are shared with TRBD2. Per germline, CDR1 SGHRS and CDR2 YFSETQ. CDR3 length equals 18 residues. The V gene end was trimmed by 1 base and the J gene end by 2 bases; junction bases not matched to a gene: 8. Here the CDR3 reads CASSLSVAGGPTYNEQFF. In nucleotides, the CDR3 is TGCGCCAGCAGCTTGTCGGTAGCGGGAGGGCCGACCTACAATGAGCAGTTCTTC.

The table lists this clonotype with many counts. V is TRBV25-1 and J is TRBJ2-2, with TRBD1 matching 7 bases. The trim removed 9 bases at V and 4 bases at J, leaving 11 bases unmatched. CDR1 MGHDK and CDR2 SYGVNS come from the germline V gene. The CDR3 totals 15 residues. CDR3 coding DNA: TGTGCCAGTAAACCCGGGACAGACTTCACCGGGGAGCTGTTTTTT. Translating gives CASKPGTDFTGELFF.

This clonotype occurred many times. The J gene is TRBJ2-1, the V gene TRBV5-1; TRBD2 matches at 9 bases. V lost 4 bases, J lost 8 bases, and 10 bases stayed unmatched. Germline values: CDR1 SGHRS, CDR2 YFSETQ. The CDR3 totals 15 residues. The CDR3 DNA reads TGCGCCAGCAGCAAACTAGCGGGCTCCCTGTATGAGCAGTTCTTC. Encoded protein: CASSKLAGSLYEQFF.

The sample holds many counts of this clonotype. The rearrangement uses TRBV4-2 and TRBJ2-4; D is unclear. Trimming took 0 bases from V and 3 from J, leaving 12 bases between them. The CDR3 is made up of 16 amino acids. Germline V gives CDR1 LGHNA, CDR2 YNFKEQ. In DNA, the CDR3 is TGTGCCAGCAGCCAAGAGGCCGCCCAAGGCAAAAACATTCAGTACTTC. As protein: CASSQEAAQGKNIQYF.

This clonotype was observed many times. The genes are TRBV19 and TRBJ1-5; perhaps TRBD1 as D (5 bases). Per the germline V gene, CDR1 is LNHDA and CDR2 is SQIVND (reference sequence). This CDR3 is built from 12 residues. V was cut by 4 bases and J by 7 bases, with 8 bases left in between. CDR3 region: CASSTRDQPQHF. CDR3 nucleotide sequence: TGTGCCAGTAGTACTCGGGACCAGCCCCAGCATTTT.

The table lists this clonotype with many counts. This sequence joins TRBV12-3 or TRBV12-4 and TRBJ2-1, with 8 bases matching TRBD2. The CDR3 is 14 residues long. V shed 3 bases and J 5 bases; nucleotides not matched to a gene: 3. The CDR3 DNA reads TGTGCCAGCAGTTTCGAGGGACTAGACAATGAGCAGTTCTTC. It encodes CASSFEGLDNEQFF.

J is TRBJ2-3 and V is TRBV5-1; the match to TRBD1 covers 11 bases. The length of the CDR3 is 17 residues. Germline assignment: CDR1 SGHRS and CDR2 YFSETQ. Trimming cost V 4 bases and J 3 bases; bases outside gene matches: 10. CDR3 in amino acids: CASSTRPGTGGTDTQYF. CDR3 coding DNA: TGCGCCAGCAGCACTCGACCAGGGACAGGGGGTACAGATACGCAGTATTTT.

With respect to this clonotype: A read error is possible here, since a much larger clone lies one base away. V and J are TRBV20-1 and TRBJ2-5; 8 bases match TRBD2. The J call may be incorrect, as the DNA end agrees better with TRBJ2-1. Per the germline V gene, CDR1 is DFQATT and CDR2 is SNEGSKA (reference sequence). This CDR3 has 14 amino acids. CDR3 amino acids: CSARAGGYQETQFF. In DNA, the CDR3 is TGCAGTGCTAGAGCGGGGGGGTACCAAGAGACCCAGTTCTTC.